What follows describes a single T cell receptor (beta chain). Its antigen has not been determined. Base qualities are not provided; no much larger clone lies one nucleotide away. The cohort was made up of 666 healthy bone marrow donors. At the time of sampling, all cohort members were nominally healthy, though unrecorded immune exposures were likely present. The donor tested CMV seropositive, placing the donor among the 290 or so seropositive members of the cohort. A peripheral blood sample was collected from each donor, and TCR beta sequencing was performed on peripheral blood mononuclear cells. The Qiagen DNeasy Blood Extraction Kit was used to extract genomic DNA from the blood cell samples. The receptor library was made with the immunoSEQ multiplex PCR assay. For the multiplex PCR, a mixture combining 60 forward primers for TCR Vbeta segments and 13 reverse primers for TCR Jbeta segments was used. Amplification of the CDR3 region of rearranged TCR beta genes was performed with a multiplex PCR assay on genomic DNA. Amplified TCR beta libraries were sequenced as 87-base-pair reads on the Illumina HiSeq System. As for the authors' bioinformatics: A later analysis counted about 80 million unique TCR beta chains across the 550 to 700 repertoires, and some 12 million of these chains were shared by at least two donors. A nearest-neighbor algorithm error-corrected the raw reads and collapsed the reads into unique sequences, merging closely related sequences to remove PCR and sequencing errors. V, D and J gene segments were assigned by aligning CDR3 sequences to IMGT reference sequences. For a sequence to be retained, a match of at least six nucleotides to both a V gene segment and a J gene segment was required. Rearrangements were called productive when the CDR3 lacked stop codons and stayed in frame with V and J; all others were non-productive. CDR3 was defined according to IMGT convention as the region running from the second conserved V-encoded cysteine to the conserved J-encoded phenylalanine. The earlier analysis of 587 of the donors excluded sequences that lacked an unambiguous match to a single V gene segment. An earlier analysis of a few hundred of the donors called V segments functional above 56.7% productive rearrangements and segregating when the between-donor standard deviation exceeded 5%. A statistical classification framework was built for diagnosing cytomegalovirus status from the catalog of TCR beta chain sequences. In a later analysis, V and J genes were assigned by comparing TCR nucleotide sequences against IMGT/GENE-DB human TR gene sequences. Using the TCRdist pipeline, a later analysis assigned CDR3 sequences along with most-parsimonious VDJ recombination scenarios. In a later analysis, each TCR beta chain was defined by its CDR3 amino acid sequence together with its V-gene family, and reads lacking a unique V-gene family were excluded. To address suspected cross-contamination and a sequencing artifact, a later analysis removed roughly 580 highly shared, low-generation-probability nucleotide sequences. A later analysis calculated a clonal expansion index for each public chain from normalized within-repertoire ranks of inferred template counts. Generation probabilities in a later analysis came from a VDJ recombination model fitted to out-of-frame rearrangements, and those results were checked against IGoR. In a later analysis, TCR-TCR, TCR-HLA and TCR-CMV co-occurrence was scored with hypergeometric tests, and a repertoire-size bias correction was applied to TCR pairs. In a later analysis, false discovery rates were estimated by permuting HLA or CMV assignments 20 times. In a later analysis, co-occurring TCRs were grouped using DBSCAN, with TCRdist sequence similarity added in when clustering inside HLA-allele-positive subsets. Co-occurrence clustering excluded repertoires with fewer than 30,000 or more than 120,000 public chains, plus five with anomalous nucleotide sharing. TCRdb retrieved this table from immuneACCESS and kept in-frame rearrangements only. Not all clones are present; in checked studies, unresolved V genes account for under half, and no reason is known for the remainder. V and J calls and clone size are those listed in that table; D and trimming were worked out from the DNA. The sample yields roughly 110,000 clones; roughly two thirds were counted once. The ten largest clones capture roughly 8.3% of the sample.

These data belong to a study of cytomegalovirus exposure and HLA in healthy donors (TCRdb year 2017). With respect to the entire study: According to an earlier analysis of 550 to 700 of the donors, about 179 million T cells yielded 117 million unique TCR beta sequences and 276 Gb of sequence data. About 300 gigabases of sequencing data and tens of millions of unique TCR sequences were included in an early release covering 550 to 800 HLA-typed donors. Among the roughly 400 genotyped donors, roughly 80% belonged to the genetic ancestry cluster associated with self-reported Caucasian donors. The aim of the study was to test whether cataloging public T cell receptors could identify signatures of past pathogen exposure. Using immunosequencing, the study profiled T cell repertoires from roughly 650 subjects and related those repertoires to cytomegalovirus serostatus. A separate validation cohort of over a hundred different subjects was used in addition to the 666-subject first cohort. The study combined high-throughput TCR immunosequencing, statistical association of individual TCRs with disease status, and machine learning to predict cytomegalovirus infection status. To study patterns of TCR occurrence, a later analysis re-analyzed previously published TCR beta repertoires from several hundred donors and added high-resolution HLA genotyping. Rather than using new phenotypic data, the later analysis identified candidate immune exposures from TCR beta sequences and from how often those sequences occurred across donors. An earlier analysis of 587 of the donors applied high-throughput TCR beta sequencing to assess whether each TCR beta V gene segment acted as functional or pseudogenic. Donor age, sex, ethnicity and CMV serostatus were compiled together with the repertoire data. A later genetic analysis used genome-wide SNP genotypes for about 60% of the 666 donors, treating that subset as a discovery cohort. All discovery cohort repertoires had been generated using a single sequencing platform. Both class I and class II loci were covered by HLA typing, at four-digit resolution. Typing coverage differed by locus: A, B, C, DRB1 and DQB1 were typed in about 629-640 donors, DQA1 in 500 to 550, DPA1 in around 610, and DPB1 in just under 490. Because of strong linkage in the cohort, roughly five DR-DQ haplotypes were treated as single units for association and clustering. Among several hundred genotyped donors of the cohort, an average of around 250,000 unique TCR beta nucleotide sequences was sequenced per donor, of which approximately 19% were non-productive.

Findings and caveats that apply to the study as a whole: In a later analysis, HLA-associated TCR beta chains were found to be more clonally expanded and to have lower generation probabilities than equally common non-associated chains. Linkage disequilibrium might explain the correlated functional status among segregating V segments, but an unknown experimental factor could not be excluded. The earlier analysis of nearly 600 of the donors excluded roughly 17 rarely observed V segments, including chromosome 9 orphons, because counts were too low. Broadly in line with IMGT annotations, most TCR beta V segments showed up in productive rearrangements about 87% or about 30% of the time in an earlier analysis of approximately 600 of the donors. In a later analysis, the rate of TCR association differed among HLA loci, with DRB1 alleles having the most associated TCRs and HLA-C alleles having the fewest. In a later analysis, several top co-occurrence clusters were reported to appear linked to parvovirus B19, influenza, CMV and Epstein-Barr virus. In both the original and validation cohorts, the classifier was reported to diagnose cytomegalovirus status with high specificity and sensitivity. Three of the identified cytomegalovirus-associated TCR beta chains were confirmed in vitro to be specific for cytomegalovirus antigens. According to a later analysis, most CMV-associated TCR beta chains appeared to be HLA-restricted, and the HLA associations seemed to be driven largely by CMV exposure. Across donors, most TCR sequences were observed very rarely, whereas some public TCRs were present in many individuals. A further reported finding was that TCR beta sequences accurately predicted the HLA-A and HLA-B alleles for most subjects in the first cohort. CMV serostatus was the only immune exposure information available for the cohort. A total of 164 TCR beta chains were listed by the study as associated with cytomegalovirus. Because HLA typing was missing for some donors at each locus, association tests included only the typed subset. Only TCR beta chains were sequenced in this cohort, and the absence of alpha or paired-chain data limited detectable features. Roughly uniform sequencing depth across donors was assumed in presence/absence analyses, although this assumption may not hold. When HLA alleles, especially DR and DQ, strongly co-occurred, TCR associations were difficult to assign to individual alleles. In a later genetic analysis, a missense DCLRE1C variant was associated with V-gene and J-gene trimming of TCR beta chains, and the association was replicated in an independent cohort. In a later analysis, over 15,000 TCR beta sequences were associated with specific HLA alleles at a false discovery rate of 0.05. According to the authors, the approach could potentially be generalized to other disease states and immunological phenotypes. A later genetic analysis reported fewer N-insertions in productive TCRs among donors in an Asian-associated ancestry cluster than the roughly 700-donor mean. A cluster of highly shared sequence variants was judged likely to be a technical artifact of the sequencing pipeline.

This sequence was found in a man aged 18 to 30 in good health and CMV-seropositive. Source material: PBMCs.

The CDR3 amino acid sequence is: CASSEVEGRAFF. The DNA sequence follows: TGTGCCAGCAGTGAAGTAGAGGGGAGGGCTTTCTTT. The chain uses TRBV6-1 and TRBJ1-1; the best D guess is TRBD1, with 5 bases matching. Sequences MNHNS (CDR1) and SASEGT (CDR2) are obtained from the germline V gene. The junction shows trimming of 1 base on V and 11 bases on J, plus 11 bases between the germline ends. The CDR3 contains 12 residues, cysteine and phenylalanine counted. The DNA shown is the 36-base CDR3, in frame from base 1.